This TCR beta chain appears in the sequencing data of a study of Ad26.COV2.S vaccination and SARS-CoV-2 variants. At the level of the study: This donor came from the COV1001 trial of Ad26.COV2.S. Once or twice, 56 days apart, Ad26.COV2.S was delivered intramuscularly. Overall study findings and caveats: Using TCR breadth and depth analyses may have led to underestimated total T cell responses. Reported post-vaccination CD8+ and CD4+ T cell responses to spike showed substantial breadth.

Profiled with immunoSEQ multiplex PCR; TCRdb holds only in-frame clones, not every one. The profile shows approximately 400,000 clones, around 84% of them singletons. Documented treatment: some 20 received Ad26.COV2.S at low or high dose, single or two shots; 5 received placebo; per-sample allocation not given. Samples were taken on day 63 after the first vaccine or placebo injection. The germline V and J ends were trimmed by 4 bases and 5 bases, with 15 bases remaining between them. The germline gives CDR1 SGHNT, CDR2 YYREEE (reference sequence). The CDR3 length is 14 residues. With respect to this clone: What it recognizes is unknown.

This TCR derives from a person between 18 and 60 years old who received the Ad26.COV2.S COVID-19 vaccine or a placebo. The V and J genes are TRBV5-4 and TRBJ1-2, with no clear D. Source: peripheral blood, taken in a trial of Ad26.COV2.S vaccine versus placebo. The DNA for the CDR3 is TGTGCCAGCAGCGGACGCAACGGGCCATATGGCTACACCTTC. Translated, it gives CASSGRNGPYGYTF.